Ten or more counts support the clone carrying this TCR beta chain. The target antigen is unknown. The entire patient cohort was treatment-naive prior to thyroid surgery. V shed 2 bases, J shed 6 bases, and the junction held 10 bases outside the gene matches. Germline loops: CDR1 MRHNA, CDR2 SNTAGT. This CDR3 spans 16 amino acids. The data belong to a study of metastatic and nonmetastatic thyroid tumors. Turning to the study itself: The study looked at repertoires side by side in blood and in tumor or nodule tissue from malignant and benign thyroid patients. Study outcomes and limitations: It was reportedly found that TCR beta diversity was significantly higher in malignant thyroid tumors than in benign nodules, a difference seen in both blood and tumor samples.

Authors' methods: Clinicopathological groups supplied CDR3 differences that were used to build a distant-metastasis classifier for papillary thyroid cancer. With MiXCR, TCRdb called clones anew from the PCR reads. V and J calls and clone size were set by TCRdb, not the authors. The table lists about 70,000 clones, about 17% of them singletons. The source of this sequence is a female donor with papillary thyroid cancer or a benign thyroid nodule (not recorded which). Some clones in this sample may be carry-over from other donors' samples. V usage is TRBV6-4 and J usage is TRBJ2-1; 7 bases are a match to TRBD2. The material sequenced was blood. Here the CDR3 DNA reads TGTGCCAGCAGTGACCCCCGGGGGGTAGCACGCAATGAGCAGTTCTTC. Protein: CASSDPRGVARNEQFF.